This T cell receptor beta chain comes out of a study of blood T cell repertoires in COVID-19. Across the study: Both acute and convalescent COVID-19 samples were obtained from the United States, Italy and Spain.

V lost 3 bases to trimming and J lost 2 bases, with 14 bases between them. From germline, CDR1 is SGHTA and CDR2 FQGNSA. This CDR3 has 15 amino acids. This clone has just one count. The assay was immunoSEQ multiplex PCR, and TCRdb's table has in-frame clones only and misses some. Of approximately 240,000 clones listed, about 86% are singletons. The chain couples TRBV7-2 to TRBJ2-7; D is unresolved. This TCR was recovered from a woman aged 60 to 75 with acute or convalescent COVID-19. Material for sequencing was peripheral blood. This CDR3 is CASSLIHAGTYEQYF. CDR3 DNA sequence: TGTGCCAGCAGCTTGATTCATGCTGGCACCTACGAGCAGTACTTC. Full variable domain (missing parts from reference TRBV7-2 and TRBJ2-7): GAGVSQSPSNKVTEKGKDVELRCDPISGHTALYWYRQSLGQGLEFLIYFQGNSAPDKSGLPSDRFSAERTGGSVSTLTIQRTQQEDSAVYLCASSLIHAGTYEQYFGPGTRLTVT.